This T cell receptor beta chain stems from a study of siplizumab effects on memory and regulatory T cells. Germline lookup yields CDR1 SGHNT and CDR2 YYREEE (reference sequence). The V end was cut by 3 bases, the J end by 0 bases, with 15 bases between. The CDR3 length is 17 residues. Concerning this clone itself: The target antigen is unknown.

Study outcomes and limitations: Relative to controls at about 27%, mappable alloreactive CD4+ clones exhibited a mean Treg-derived proportion of approximately 62% with siplizumab.

Roughly 100,000 TCR templates were assayed per sample. Sequencing was performed with immunoSEQ multiplex PCR; in TCRdb, only in-frame clones are kept and a portion is missing. The table includes some 100,000 clones, approximately 93% detected once. This sequence originates from a human donor in good health. Material for sequencing was CD8+ T cells sorted from blood. The chain employs TRBV5-4 and TRBJ1-4; D not resolved. In DNA form, the CDR3 reads TGTGCCAGCAGCTCGGGCCCTGGAGAAGCAACTAATGAAAAACTGTTTTTT. Its protein is CASSSGPGEATNEKLFF.